The clone carrying this T cell receptor beta chain was counted a few times. RNA transcripts yielded amplified TCR beta CDR3 regions. Carried out on the TCR CDR3, a first-round RT-PCR used the HTBI primer set. Via MiXCR, TCRdb re-called the multiplex PCR reads, giving one row per CDR3 protein. This sample yields more than 300,000 distinct CDR3 sequences, of which under 20% are seen a single time; 35% to 45% belongs to the top ten. The ends were cut back, 5 bases at V and 0 bases at J, with 8 bases in the middle. Germline V CDR1 and CDR2: LNHDA, SQIVND (reference sequence). CDR3 length equals 13 residues. The entry originates in a study of T cells in Graves' hyperthyroidism and ophthalmopathy. Exclusion followed for patients with uncontrolled infection, other autoimmune disease, pregnancy or lactation.

The clonotype was recovered from a man aged 18-30 years with Graves' ophthalmopathy. The chain combines TRBV19 with TRBJ2-7; D remains unclear. The sample comprised blood. CDR3 coding DNA: TGTGCCAGTAGTCTTTGGGGCTCCTACGAGCAGTACTTC. Its protein product is CASSLWGSYEQYF. The full variable domain, its missing parts supplied by reference TRBV19 and TRBJ2-7, is DGGITQSPKYLFRKEGQNVTLSCEQNLNHDAMYWYRQDPGQGLRLIYYSQIVNDFQKGDIAEGYSVSREKKESFPLTVTSAQKNPTAFYLCASSLWGSYEQYFGPGTRLTVT.